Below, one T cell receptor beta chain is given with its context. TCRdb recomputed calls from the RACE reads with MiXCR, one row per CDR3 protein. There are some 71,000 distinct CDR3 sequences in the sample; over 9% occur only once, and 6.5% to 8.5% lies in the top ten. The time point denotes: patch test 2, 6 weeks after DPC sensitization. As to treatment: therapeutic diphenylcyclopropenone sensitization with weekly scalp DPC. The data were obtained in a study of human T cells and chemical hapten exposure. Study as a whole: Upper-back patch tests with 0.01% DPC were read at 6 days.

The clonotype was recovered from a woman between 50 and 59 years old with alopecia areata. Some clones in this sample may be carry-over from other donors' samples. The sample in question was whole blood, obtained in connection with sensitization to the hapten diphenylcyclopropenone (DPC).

The CDR3 coding sequence is TGCAGTGCTAGAGATACCCGGGGGACCTCCCAAGAGACCCAGTACTTC. This gives the protein CSARDTRGTSQETQYF. The rearrangement links TRBV20-1 to TRBJ2-5; D perhaps matches TRBD2 (6 bases). V was shortened by 0 bases and J by 1 base, with 15 bases between the two germline ends. Germline values: CDR1 DFQATT, CDR2 SNEGSKA (reference sequence). This CDR3 contains 16 residues.